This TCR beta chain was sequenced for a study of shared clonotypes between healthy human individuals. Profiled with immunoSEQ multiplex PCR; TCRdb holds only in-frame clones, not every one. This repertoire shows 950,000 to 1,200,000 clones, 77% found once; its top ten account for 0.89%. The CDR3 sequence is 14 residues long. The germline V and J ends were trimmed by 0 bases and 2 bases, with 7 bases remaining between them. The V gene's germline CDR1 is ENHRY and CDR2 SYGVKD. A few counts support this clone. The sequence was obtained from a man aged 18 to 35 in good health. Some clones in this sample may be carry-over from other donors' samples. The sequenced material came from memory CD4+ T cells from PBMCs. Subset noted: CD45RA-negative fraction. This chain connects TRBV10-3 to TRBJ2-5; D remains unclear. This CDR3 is CAISESTRQETQYF. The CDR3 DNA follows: TGTGCCATCAGTGAGTCGACGAGGCAAGAGACCCAGTACTTC.